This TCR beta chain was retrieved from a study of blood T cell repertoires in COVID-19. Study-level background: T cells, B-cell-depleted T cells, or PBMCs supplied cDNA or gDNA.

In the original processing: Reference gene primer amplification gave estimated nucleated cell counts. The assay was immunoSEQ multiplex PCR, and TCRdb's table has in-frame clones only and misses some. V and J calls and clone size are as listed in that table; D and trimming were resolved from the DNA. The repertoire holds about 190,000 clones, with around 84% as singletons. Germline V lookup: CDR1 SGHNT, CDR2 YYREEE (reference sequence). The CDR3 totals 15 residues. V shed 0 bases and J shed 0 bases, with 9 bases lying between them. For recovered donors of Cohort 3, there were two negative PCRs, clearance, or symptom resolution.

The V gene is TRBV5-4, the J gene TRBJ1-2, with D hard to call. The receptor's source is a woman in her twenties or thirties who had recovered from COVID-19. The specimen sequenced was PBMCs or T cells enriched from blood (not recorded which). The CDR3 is CASSLGGAANYGYTF. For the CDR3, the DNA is TGTGCCAGCAGCTTGGGAGGAGCAGCTAACTATGGCTACACCTTC. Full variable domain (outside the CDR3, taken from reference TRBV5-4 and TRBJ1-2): ETGVTQSPTHLIKTRGQQVTLRCSSQSGHNTVSWYQQALGQGPQFIFQYYREEENGRGNFPPRFSGLQFPNYSSELNVNALELDDSALYLCASSLGGAANYGYTFGSGTRLTVV.